These T cell receptor beta chains were read from a single sample in a study of PD-1 blockade in classical Hodgkin lymphoma. Produced via immunoSEQ multiplex PCR; TCRdb's table is partial and in-frame only. Altogether 46,000 or so clones are present, around 72% being singletons, with the ten largest covering approximately 10%. The source material was peripheral blood mononuclear cells (PBMCs), sampled at baseline. The receptor set was obtained from a human donor with classical Hodgkin lymphoma. Both conserved end residues are part of each CDR3. The D gene is left open where the match is weak. Clone size is stated in some rows and not others, as once, few, many or a class when expanded.

clone size: once
V gene: TRBV19
J gene: TRBJ1-6
D gene: TRBD1
CDR3 DNA: TGTGCCACCAAGGACAGGGGATCTTCACCCCTCCACTTT
CDR3 protein: CATKDRGSSPLHF

clone size: NA
V gene: TRBV7-9
J gene: TRBJ2-1
D gene: TRBD2
CDR3 DNA: TGTGCCAGCAGCTCCCGGGTTAGCGGGGTGATATACAATGAGCAGTTCTTC
CDR3 protein: CASSSRVSGVIYNEQFF

clone size: NA
V gene: TRBV19
J gene: TRBJ1-5
D gene: NA
CDR3 DNA: TGTGCCAGTAGTATCAACCGGGTTTCAGCCCAGCATTTT
CDR3 protein: CASSINRVSAQHF

clone size: NA
V gene: TRBV6-5
J gene: TRBJ1-1
D gene: NA
CDR3 DNA: TGTGCCAGCAGTTTAGGGGGAAGGAACACTGAAGCTTTCTTT
CDR3 protein: CASSLGGRNTEAFF

clone size: NA
V gene: TRBV19
J gene: TRBJ1-1
D gene: NA
CDR3 DNA: TGTGCCAGTAGCCAGTTCGGGGAGGGCACTGAAGCTTTCTTT
CDR3 protein: CASSQFGEGTEAFF

clone size: medium-sized
V gene: TRBV11-2
J gene: TRBJ1-4
D gene: NA
CDR3 DNA: TGTGCCAGCAGCTTAGTGGGGGCCCCCCTTGCAACTAATGAAAAACTGTTTTTT
CDR3 protein: CASSLVGAPLATNEKLFF

clone size: NA
V gene: TRBV5-6
J gene: TRBJ2-7
D gene: NA
CDR3 DNA: TGTGCCAGCAGCCTCATAGCGGTGTCCTACGAGCAGTACTTC
CDR3 protein: CASSLIAVSYEQYF

clone size: NA
V gene: TRBV2
J gene: TRBJ2-7
D gene: NA
CDR3 DNA: TGTGCCAGCAGCCCAGGAGGTGTACAATACGAGCAGTACTTC
CDR3 protein: CASSPGGVQYEQYF

clone size: NA
V gene: TRBV2
J gene: TRBJ1-1
D gene: NA
CDR3 DNA: TGTGCCAGCAGCCCAGGGACCCAGGGGATGAACACTGAAGCTTTCTTT
CDR3 protein: CASSPGTQGMNTEAFF

clone size: once
V gene: TRBV29-1
J gene: TRBJ2-7
D gene: NA
CDR3 DNA: TGCAGCGTTGAAGTCGTAGGTCGGAGCTCCTACGAGCAGTACTTC
CDR3 protein: CSVEVVGRSSYEQYF

clone size: NA
V gene: TRBV27
J gene: TRBJ1-1
D gene: NA
CDR3 DNA: TGTGCCAGCAGTTTGGCCAGGGTGAACACTGAAGCTTTCTTT
CDR3 protein: CASSLARVNTEAFF

clone size: NA
V gene: TRBV5-1
J gene: TRBJ1-6
D gene: NA
CDR3 DNA: TGCGCCAGCAGCAAACCTGAGAGGGCCGGGGTTAATTCACCCCTCCACTTT
CDR3 protein: CASSKPERAGVNSPLHF

clone size: NA
V gene: TRBV5-1
J gene: TRBJ1-1
D gene: TRBD1
CDR3 DNA: TGCGCCAGCAGACAACAAACAACAGGGGGCAGGGGGACTGAAGCTTTCTTT
CDR3 protein: CASRQQTTGGRGTEAFF

clone size: NA
V gene: TRBV30
J gene: TRBJ1-1
D gene: TRBD1
CDR3 DNA: TGTGCCTGGCGCTCACAGGGGGCAGGAGCTTTCTTT
CDR3 protein: CAWRSQGAGAFF

clone size: NA
V gene: TRBV19
J gene: TRBJ2-1
D gene: NA
CDR3 DNA: TGTGCCAGTAGTATAGGGACTATTGGAAACAATGAGCAGTTCTTC
CDR3 protein: CASSIGTIGNNEQFF

clone size: medium-sized
V gene: TRBV12-5
J gene: TRBJ1-2
D gene: TRBD1
CDR3 DNA: TGTGCTAGTGGTTTGGTTCGGGACAGCTCTAACTATGGCTACACCTTC
CDR3 protein: CASGLVRDSSNYGYTF

clone size: NA
V gene: TRBV7-2
J gene: TRBJ2-3
D gene: NA
CDR3 DNA: TGTGCCAGCAGCTTGTATGAAGCAGATACGCAGTATTTT
CDR3 protein: CASSLYEADTQYF

clone size: NA
V gene: TRBV5-1
J gene: TRBJ1-4
D gene: TRBD1
CDR3 DNA: TGCGCCAGCAGCTGGACAGGGGGCGGTGAAAAACTGTTTTTT
CDR3 protein: CASSWTGGGEKLFF

clone size: NA
V gene: TRBV18
J gene: TRBJ2-7
D gene: NA
CDR3 DNA: TGTGCCAGCTCACCACCCCGAGGGGCCTACGAGCAGTACTTC
CDR3 protein: CASSPPRGAYEQYF

clone size: NA
V gene: TRBV25-1
J gene: TRBJ1-2
D gene: NA
CDR3 DNA: TGTGCCAGCAGTGAAGAGGGTTACTATGGCTACACCTTC
CDR3 protein: CASSEEGYYGYTF

clone size: NA
V gene: TRBV13
J gene: TRBJ1-4
D gene: NA
CDR3 DNA: TGTGCCAGCAGCTTAAGGGGACCGCTTAATGAAAAACTGTTTTTT
CDR3 protein: CASSLRGPLNEKLFF

clone size: NA
V gene: TRBV7-8
J gene: TRBJ2-2
D gene: NA
CDR3 DNA: TGTGCCAGCAGCTTCCCGGGCTTAAGCGGCACCGGGGAGCTGTTTTTT
CDR3 protein: CASSFPGLSGTGELFF

clone size: NA
V gene: TRBV10-3
J gene: TRBJ2-7
D gene: TRBD1
CDR3 DNA: TGTGCCATCAGTGAGTCCGGGACAGGGGCTAGCGGATTATCCTACGAGCAGTACTTC
CDR3 protein: CAISESGTGASGLSYEQYF

clone size: many
V gene: TRBV6-6
J gene: TRBJ2-1
D gene: TRBD2
CDR3 DNA: TGTGCCAGCAGTCCGGGACTAAACCCCGATGAGCAGTTCTTC
CDR3 protein: CASSPGLNPDEQFF

clone size: few
V gene: TRBV6-1
J gene: TRBJ2-7
D gene: TRBD1
CDR3 DNA: TGTGCCACCTTACCCCGGGACAGCTACGAGCAGTACTTC
CDR3 protein: CATLPRDSYEQYF

clone size: medium-sized
V gene: TRBV18
J gene: TRBJ1-5
D gene: NA
CDR3 DNA: TGTGCCAGCACGGACGCAAATAGCAATCAGCCCCAGCATTTT
CDR3 protein: CASTDANSNQPQHF

clone size: NA
V gene: TRBV19
J gene: TRBJ2-5
D gene: NA
CDR3 DNA: TGTGCCAGTAGAATTGAGGGAGAGAAGACCCAGTACTTC
CDR3 protein: CASRIEGEKTQYF

clone size: NA
V gene: TRBV5-1
J gene: TRBJ2-7
D gene: TRBD1
CDR3 DNA: TGCGCCAGCAGCTTGTCCAGGGGGCTAAACGAGCAGTACTTC
CDR3 protein: CASSLSRGLNEQYF

clone size: few
V gene: TRBV18
J gene: TRBJ2-1
D gene: TRBD2
CDR3 DNA: TGTGCCAGCTCGCCATTTACTAGCGGCAGTTACAATGAGCAGTTCTTC
CDR3 protein: CASSPFTSGSYNEQFF

clone size: once
V gene: TRBV11-3
J gene: TRBJ1-1
D gene: NA
CDR3 DNA: TGTGCCAGCAGCCGAGGGGACACTGAAGCTTTCTTT
CDR3 protein: CASSRGDTEAFF

clone size: NA
V gene: TRBV14
J gene: TRBJ2-1
D gene: TRBD2
CDR3 DNA: TGTGCCAGCAGCCAAGGCCTAGCGGTCTACAATGAGCAGTTCTTC
CDR3 protein: CASSQGLAVYNEQFF

clone size: NA
V gene: TRBV7-8
J gene: TRBJ2-3
D gene: TRBD1
CDR3 DNA: TGTGCCAGCAGCGACGGGACAGGGGGCACAGATACGCAGTATTTT
CDR3 protein: CASSDGTGGTDTQYF

clone size: NA
V gene: TRBV27
J gene: TRBJ2-2
D gene: NA
CDR3 DNA: TGTGCCAGCAGTTGGGGACATTCCACCGGGGAGCTGTTTTTT
CDR3 protein: CASSWGHSTGELFF

clone size: NA
V gene: TRBV18
J gene: TRBJ1-1
D gene: NA
CDR3 DNA: TGTGCCAGCTCAGCGGACGGCGATAACACTGAAGCTTTCTTT
CDR3 protein: CASSADGDNTEAFF

clone size: NA
V gene: TRBV11-3
J gene: TRBJ1-1
D gene: NA
CDR3 DNA: TGTGCCAGCAGCCCACAGGGTTGGGACACTGAAGCTTTCTTT
CDR3 protein: CASSPQGWDTEAFF

clone size: NA
V gene: TRBV5-1
J gene: TRBJ1-2
D gene: NA
CDR3 DNA: TGCGCCAGCAGCTTGGCCACCGGGCTCAACTATGGCTACACCTTC
CDR3 protein: CASSLATGLNYGYTF

clone size: NA
V gene: TRBV30
J gene: TRBJ2-4
D gene: NA
CDR3 DNA: TGTGCCTGGACTCGGGCAGCAGTAGCCAAAAACATTCAGTACTTC
CDR3 protein: CAWTRAAVAKNIQYF

clone size: few
V gene: TRBV30
J gene: TRBJ1-1
D gene: NA
CDR3 DNA: TGTGCCTGGAGATCGGGACTTCGTTCCTCTGAAGCTTTCTTT
CDR3 protein: CAWRSGLRSSEAFF

clone size: few
V gene: TRBV11-2
J gene: TRBJ2-7
D gene: NA
CDR3 DNA: TGTGCCAGCAGCTTAGATACGACAGCCGGCGAGCAGTACTTC
CDR3 protein: CASSLDTTAGEQYF

clone size: NA
V gene: TRBV6-5
J gene: TRBJ2-1
D gene: NA
CDR3 DNA: TGTGCCAGCAGTCTACAAGTGGGGGACTACAATGAGCAGTTCTTC
CDR3 protein: CASSLQVGDYNEQFF

clone size: NA
V gene: TRBV10-3
J gene: TRBJ2-5
D gene: TRBD2
CDR3 DNA: TGTGCCATCAGTGAGGGAGCGGGGGGGGAGACCCAGTACTTC
CDR3 protein: CAISEGAGGETQYF

clone size: medium-sized
V gene: TRBV2
J gene: TRBJ2-2
D gene: NA
CDR3 DNA: TGTGCCAGCAGCGGGGACACCGGGGAGCTGTTTTTT
CDR3 protein: CASSGDTGELFF

clone size: NA
V gene: TRBV5-1
J gene: TRBJ1-2
D gene: TRBD1
CDR3 DNA: TGCGCCAGCAGCTTGGGAACAGGGGGAAGGTATGGCTACACCTTC
CDR3 protein: CASSLGTGGRYGYTF

clone size: NA
V gene: TRBV11-2
J gene: TRBJ2-5
D gene: TRBD2
CDR3 DNA: TGTGCCAGCAGCCAGCGGGGGGGAATTGTGGAGACCCAGTACTTC
CDR3 protein: CASSQRGGIVETQYF

clone size: NA
V gene: TRBV28
J gene: TRBJ1-5
D gene: TRBD1
CDR3 DNA: TGTGCCAGCAGTTTTATAGCAGGGGGCTATAGCAATCAGCCCCAGCATTTT
CDR3 protein: CASSFIAGGYSNQPQHF

clone size: few
V gene: TRBV30
J gene: TRBJ1-1
D gene: TRBD1
CDR3 DNA: TGTGCCTGGAGTGGTAAGGACAGGGGATTTGAAGCTTTCTTT
CDR3 protein: CAWSGKDRGFEAFF

clone size: NA
V gene: TRBV29-1
J gene: TRBJ2-5
D gene: NA
CDR3 DNA: TGCAGCGTGATCCACAGGGTTTCGGTGGAGACCCAGTACTTC
CDR3 protein: CSVIHRVSVETQYF

clone size: NA
V gene: TRBV9
J gene: TRBJ1-2
D gene: NA
CDR3 DNA: TGTGCCAGCAGCGTAGGGCTAGCGGGGGGTAGCTACACCTTC
CDR3 protein: CASSVGLAGGSYTF

clone size: NA
V gene: TRBV7-3
J gene: TRBJ1-1
D gene: NA
CDR3 DNA: TGTGCCAGCAGCTTTACAGTGAACACTGAAGCTTTCTTT
CDR3 protein: CASSFTVNTEAFF

clone size: NA
V gene: TRBV2
J gene: TRBJ2-1
D gene: TRBD2
CDR3 DNA: TGTGCCAGCGGACCGACTAGCGCATCCTACAATGAGCAGTTCTTC
CDR3 protein: CASGPTSASYNEQFF